This T cell receptor beta chain was captured by sequencing in a study of control samples from healthy donors and cancer patients. Produced via immunoSEQ multiplex PCR; TCRdb's table is partial and in-frame only. The sample records around 200,000 clones, 91% being singletons. The sequence was obtained from a woman aged 25 to 39 in good health. Sequencing was carried out using blood.

CDR3 DNA sequence: TGTGCCAGTAGTTCGGGACTAGCGGGAGTGTCAGAGCAGTACTTC. Residues: CASSSGLAGVSEQYF. V usage is TRBV19 and J usage is TRBJ2-7, with 14 bases matching TRBD2. This CDR3 region has 15 residues. Germline V gene data show CDR1 as LNHDA and CDR2 as SQIVND (reference sequence). The junction had 7 bases not matched to a gene; V was cut back by 5 bases and J by 7 bases.